These T cell receptor beta chains were read from a single sample in a study of siplizumab effects on memory and regulatory T cells. The data were produced by immunoSEQ multiplex PCR, yet TCRdb's version contains in-frame clones alone and is incomplete. In the table there are 65,000 to 70,000 clones, 88% of which are singletons. The sample taken for sequencing was Tregs sorted from blood. The receptors were gathered from a human donor in good health. CDR3s include the opening cysteine and the closing phenylalanine or tryptophan. D genes are given only for firm matches. The size of a clone is reported for some rows only, either as once, few or many, or as a class for expanded clones.

>TRBJ2-7|TRBV19|NA|NA
TGTGCCAGTACCCACAGTTCATCCTACGAGCAGTACTTC
CASTHSSSYEQYF
>TRBJ1-5|TRBV7-2|NA|few
TGTGCCAGCAGCTTAAAAATTGGCCAGCCCCAGCATTTT
CASSLKIGQPQHF
>TRBJ1-3|TRBV6-5|NA|NA
TGTGCCAGCAGGTCACAGGGCCGCTCTGGAAACACCATATATTTT
CASRSQGRSGNTIYF
>TRBJ2-1|TRBV5-4|NA|NA
TGTGCCAGCAGCTTGGATGGGGCTACCTACAATGAGCAGTTCTTC
CASSLDGATYNEQFF
>TRBJ2-2|TRBV10-3|TRBD2|NA
TGTGCCATCGGGGGTGCAGCGGGAGGTAGCTTTGGCGGGGAGCTGTTTTTT
CAIGGAAGGSFGGELFF
>TRBJ1-2|TRBV9|NA|NA
TGTGCCAGCAGCGTAGTAGTCAGTGGCGCCTATGGCTACACCTTC
CASSVVVSGAYGYTF
>TRBJ2-1|TRBV4-3|NA|few
TGCGCCAGCAGCTCCTTTTTGCGGTGGGGCAATGAGCAGTTCTTC
CASSSFLRWGNEQFF
>TRBJ2-1|TRBV29-1|NA|NA
TGCAGCTTCCCCCAGGGATTTAATAGGAATGAGCAGTTCTTC
CSFPQGFNRNEQFF
>TRBJ2-1|TRBV4-1|NA|NA
TGCGCCAGCAGCCAAGGTCGAAGTGAGCAGTTCTTC
CASSQGRSEQFF
>TRBJ2-5|TRBV6-5|NA|NA
TGTGCCGGAGTAGTCCAAGAGACCCAGTACTTC
CAGVVQETQYF
>TRBJ2-1|TRBV7-9|TRBD2|once
TGTGCCAGCAGCTTAGTGGGGCTAGCGGGAGGCAAATACAATGAGCAGTTCTTC
CASSLVGLAGGKYNEQFF
>TRBJ1-1|TRBV5-6|NA|NA
TGTGCCAGCAGCATTCAGGCCGGGAACACTGAAGCTTTCTTT
CASSIQAGNTEAFF
>TRBJ2-5|TRBV6-1|NA|NA
TGTGCCAGCAGTGAAGGCACAGGTCGTGGTCAAGAGACCCAGTACTTC
CASSEGTGRGQETQYF
>TRBJ1-1|TRBV7-9|NA|NA
TGTGCCAGCAGCTTACCCGGGGGCCGGGACCTCACTGAAGCTTTCTTT
CASSLPGGRDLTEAFF
>TRBJ1-3|TRBV7-9|NA|NA
TGTGCCAGCAGCTTAGTGGCCCAAACAGGAGGCTCTGGAAACACCATATATTTT
CASSLVAQTGGSGNTIYF
>TRBJ1-5|TRBV9|NA|NA
TGTGCCAGCAGCGTAGACCAAGGCAATCAGCCCCAGCATTTT
CASSVDQGNQPQHF
>TRBJ2-1|TRBV27|NA|NA
TGTGCCAGCAGCAACTCTGACGCAGGTTACTACAATGAGCAGTTCTTC
CASSNSDAGYYNEQFF
>TRBJ2-7|TRBV6-6|TRBD1|NA
TGTGCCAGCACGAGACAGGGGGGTTACGAGCAGTACTTC
CASTRQGGYEQYF
>TRBJ1-1|TRBV6-5|NA|NA
TGTGCCAGCACAGGGTTTCCAACTGAAGCTTTCTTT
CASTGFPTEAFF
>TRBJ1-5|TRBV18|NA|few
TGTGCCAGCTCGAGGGAGCGGAATCAGCCCCAGCATTTT
CASSRERNQPQHF
>TRBJ1-4|TRBV5-6|NA|NA
TGTGCCAGCAGCTTGGGGCAGGATGAAAAACTGTTTTTT
CASSLGQDEKLFF
>TRBJ2-5|TRBV7-9|NA|NA
TGTGCCAGCAGCCTAGGGACTGCCGAGGAGACCCAGTACTTC
CASSLGTAEETQYF
>TRBJ1-6|TRBV5-4|TRBD1|NA
TGTGCCAGCAGCTCGACAGGGAGGGTTTCACCCCTCCACTTT
CASSSTGRVSPLHF
>TRBJ2-5|TRBV19|TRBD1|once
TGTGCCAGTAGTATCAGACAGGGCTCCCCCGAGACCCAGTACTTC
CASSIRQGSPETQYF
>TRBJ2-2|TRBV19|NA|once
TGTGCCAGTAGTATCACGTTGCAGAGCTACACCGGGGAGCTGTTTTTT
CASSITLQSYTGELFF
>TRBJ1-5|TRBV6-5|NA|NA
TGTGCCAGCAGTCCGACAGGATCCAATCAGCCCCAGCATTTT
CASSPTGSNQPQHF
>TRBJ2-1|TRBV6-1|NA|NA
TGTGCCAGCAGCCCGCAGCCTTACAATGAGCAGTTCTTC
CASSPQPYNEQFF
>TRBJ2-7|TRBV7-8|NA|NA
TGTGCCAGCAGGGACTCAGGGTTGGCTAGCACTTCGTGGGGACGCTACGAGCAGTACTTC
CASRDSGLASTSWGRYEQYF
>TRBJ1-3|TRBV19|NA|few
TGTGCCAGTCGCCAAGTCCGGGACAAAGATGGAAACACCATATATTTT
CASRQVRDKDGNTIYF
>TRBJ2-5|TRBV7-9|NA|NA
TGTGCCAGCAGCTTAACGGGGGCACGAGAGACCCAGTACTTC
CASSLTGARETQYF
>TRBJ1-2|TRBV19|NA|few
TGTGCCAGTAGTATTGTGGGCTATGGCTACACCTTC
CASSIVGYGYTF
>TRBJ1-1|TRBV30|NA|NA
TGTGCCTGGAGTCCCAGCCGGGGGGAAGCTTTCTTT
CAWSPSRGEAFF
>TRBJ2-7|TRBV5-6|NA|few
TGTGCCAGCAGCCGAAACAGGGGAGGGTTCTACGAGCAGTACTTC
CASSRNRGGFYEQYF
>TRBJ2-3|TRBV6-1|NA|NA
TGTGCCAGCAGTGAAAGTTGGCGGGACACAGATACGCAGTATTTT
CASSESWRDTDTQYF
>TRBJ2-7|TRBV30|NA|NA
TGTGCCTGGGGCTCCTACGAGCAGTACTTC
CAWGSYEQYF
>TRBJ2-3|TRBV5-1|NA|NA
TGCGCCAGCACCTCCCGTGTGGCGGGAAAGGCTGATACGCAGTATTTT
CASTSRVAGKADTQYF
>TRBJ1-3|TRBV30|NA|few
TGTGCCTGGAACTACGGCGGGGGAAACACCATATATTTT
CAWNYGGGNTIYF
>TRBJ1-6|TRBV10-3|NA|NA
TGTGCCATCACAACTAGTTATAATTCACCCCTCCACTTT
CAITTSYNSPLHF
>TRBJ2-1|TRBV11-3|NA|NA
TGTGCCAGCAGCTTAGGAGCGGTCCCAAACAATGAGCAGTTCTTC
CASSLGAVPNNEQFF
>TRBJ2-1|TRBV7-3|TRBD2|NA
TGTGCCAGCAGTGGACTAGCGGGAGTAAATGAGCAGTTCTTC
CASSGLAGVNEQFF
>TRBJ2-5|TRBV19|TRBD2|NA
TGTGCCAGTAGGGGGGCTAGCGGGTTGCAAGAGACCCAGTACTTC
CASRGASGLQETQYF
>TRBJ2-7|TRBV11-3|NA|NA
TGTGCCAGCAGCTTAGCAGGGTCCCCCTACGAGCAGTACTTC
CASSLAGSPYEQYF